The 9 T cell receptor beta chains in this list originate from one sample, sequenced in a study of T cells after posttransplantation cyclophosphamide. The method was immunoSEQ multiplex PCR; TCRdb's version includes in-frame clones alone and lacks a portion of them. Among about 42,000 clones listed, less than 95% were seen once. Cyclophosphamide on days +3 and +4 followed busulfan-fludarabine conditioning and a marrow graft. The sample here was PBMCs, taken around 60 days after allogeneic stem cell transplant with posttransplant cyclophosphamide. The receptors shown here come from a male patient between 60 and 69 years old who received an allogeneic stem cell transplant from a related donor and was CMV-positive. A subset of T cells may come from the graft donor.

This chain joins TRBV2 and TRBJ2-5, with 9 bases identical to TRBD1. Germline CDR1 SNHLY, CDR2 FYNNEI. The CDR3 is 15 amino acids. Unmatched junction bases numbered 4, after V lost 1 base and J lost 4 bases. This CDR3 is CASSEEETGGETQYF. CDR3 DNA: TGTGCCAGCAGTGAAGAAGAGACAGGGGGAGAGACCCAGTACTTC.

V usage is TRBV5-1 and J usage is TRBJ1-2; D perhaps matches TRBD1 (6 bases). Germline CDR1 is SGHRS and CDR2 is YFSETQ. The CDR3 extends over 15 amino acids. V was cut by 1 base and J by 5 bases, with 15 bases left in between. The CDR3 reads CASSLSPQGRYGYTF. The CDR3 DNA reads TGCGCCAGCAGCTTGTCCCCACAGGGTCGATATGGCTACACCTTC. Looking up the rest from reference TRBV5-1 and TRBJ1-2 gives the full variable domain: KAGVTQTPRYLIKTRGQQVTLSCSPISGHRSVSWYQQTPGQGLQFLFEYFSETQRNKGNFPGRFSGRQFSNSRSEMNVSTLELGDSALYLCASSLSPQGRYGYTFGSGTRLTVV.

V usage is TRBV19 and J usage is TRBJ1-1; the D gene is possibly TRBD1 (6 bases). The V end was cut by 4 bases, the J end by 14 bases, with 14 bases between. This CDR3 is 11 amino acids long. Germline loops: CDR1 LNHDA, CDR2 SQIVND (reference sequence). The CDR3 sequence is CASSTGTSEFF. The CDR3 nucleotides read TGTGCCAGTAGTACCGGGACATCTGAGTTCTTT.

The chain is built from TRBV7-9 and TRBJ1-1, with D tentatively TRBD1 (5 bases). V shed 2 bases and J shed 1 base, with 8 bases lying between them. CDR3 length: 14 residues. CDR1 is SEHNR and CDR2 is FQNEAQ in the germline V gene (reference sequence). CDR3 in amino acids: CASSLSQGNTEAFF. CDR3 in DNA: TGTGCCAGCAGCTTATCTCAGGGGAACACTGAAGCTTTCTTT.

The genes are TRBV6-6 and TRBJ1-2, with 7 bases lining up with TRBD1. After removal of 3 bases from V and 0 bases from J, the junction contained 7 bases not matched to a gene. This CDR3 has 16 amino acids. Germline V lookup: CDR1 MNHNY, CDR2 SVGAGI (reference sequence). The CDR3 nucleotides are TGTGCCAGCAGTTATTATGGGACAGCGGCTAACTATGGCTACACCTTC. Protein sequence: CASSYYGTAANYGYTF.

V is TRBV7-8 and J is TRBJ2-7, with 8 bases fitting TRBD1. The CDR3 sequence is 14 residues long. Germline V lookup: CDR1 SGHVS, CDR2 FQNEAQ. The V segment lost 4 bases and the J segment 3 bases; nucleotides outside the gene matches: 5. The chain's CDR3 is CASSWTGWDYEQYF. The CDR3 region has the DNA TGTGCCAGCAGCTGGACAGGGTGGGACTACGAGCAGTACTTC.

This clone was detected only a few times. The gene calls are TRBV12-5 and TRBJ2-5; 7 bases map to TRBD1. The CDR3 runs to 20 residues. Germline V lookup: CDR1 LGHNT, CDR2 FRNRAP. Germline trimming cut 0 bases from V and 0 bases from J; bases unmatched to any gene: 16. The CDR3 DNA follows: TGTGCTAGTGGTTTGGTACGGGATGGGACAGCAAATCCGCACCAAGAGACCCAGTACTTC. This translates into CASGLVRDGTANPHQETQYF.

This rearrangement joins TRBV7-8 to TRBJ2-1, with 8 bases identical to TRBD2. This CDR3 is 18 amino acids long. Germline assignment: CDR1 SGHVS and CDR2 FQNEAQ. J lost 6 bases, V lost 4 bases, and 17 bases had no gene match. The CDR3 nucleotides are TGTGCCAGCAGCTCAAAGAGACGGGGACTAGAAGTCTCCAATGAGCAGTTCTTC. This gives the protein CASSSKRRGLEVSNEQFF.

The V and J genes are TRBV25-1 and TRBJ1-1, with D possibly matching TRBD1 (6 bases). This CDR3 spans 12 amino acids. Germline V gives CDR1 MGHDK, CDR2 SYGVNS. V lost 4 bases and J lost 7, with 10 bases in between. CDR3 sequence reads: CASSGGGGEAFF. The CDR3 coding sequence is TGTGCCAGCAGTGGGGGGGGCGGTGAAGCTTTCTTT.